A single sample gave rise to the 24 T cell receptor beta chains below, sequenced in a study of response to subunit inactivated influenza vaccine. MiXCR, run by TCRdb on the RT-PCR reads, gives a single entry per CDR3 protein. The sample carries roughly 760,000 distinct CDR3 sequences, roughly 20% recorded once. The material sequenced was PBMCs from blood, taken roughly 5 days after vaccination. Receptors were obtained from a middle-aged man who received an inactivated influenza vaccine.

The chain couples TRBV3-1 to TRBJ2-7; possibly TRBD1 or TRBD2 for D (5 bases each). V lost 0 bases, J lost 6 bases, and 15 bases lay in between. CDR3 size: 15 residues. CDR1 is LGHDT, CDR2 YNNKEL, per germline (reference sequence). The CDR3 reads CASSQEAGRKGEQYF. CDR3 sequence (DNA): TGTGCCAGCAGCCAAGAAGCAGGGAGAAAGGGCGAGCAGTACTTC.

For this clonotype: The junction differs from germline at one of its ends, possibly a read error. V gene TRBV2 combines with J gene TRBJ1-1, with 7 bases that match TRBD1. The CDR3 extends over 13 amino acids. Germline V gene data show CDR1 as SNHLY and CDR2 as FYNNEI. DNA of the CDR3: TGTGCCAGCAGCGCAGGGGGTCTCGCTGAAGCTTCCTTT. Amino acid sequence: CASSAGGLAEASF.

The V and J genes are TRBV3-1 and TRBJ1-1; unclear D gene. This CDR3 region has 16 residues. Per the germline V gene, CDR1 is LGHDT and CDR2 is YNNKEL (reference sequence). Trimming removed 1 base from V and 0 bases from J, with 12 bases in between. The CDR3 here is CASSQGSGSLNTEAFF. DNA of the CDR3: TGTGCCAGCAGCCAAGGTTCGGGATCTTTGAACACTGAAGCTTTCTTT.

The chain employs TRBV4-1 and TRBJ2-2, with D perhaps TRBD1 (6 bases). This CDR3 comprises 16 residues. Trimming took off 6 bases at V and 1 base at J, with 15 bases between the two ends. CDR1 MGHRA and CDR2 YSYEKL come from the germline V gene. The CDR3 spells CASRPRGQGNTGELFF. The DNA of the CDR3 is TGCGCCAGCAGACCGAGGGGACAAGGGAACACCGGGGAGCTGTTTTTT.

The chain carries TRBV3-1 and TRBJ2-1; TRBD1 aligns across 8 bases. CDR3 length: 15 amino acids. Trimming took 0 bases from V and 9 from J; bases not matched to a gene: 7. Germline CDR1 and CDR2: LGHDT and YNNKEL (reference sequence). The CDR3 sequence is CASSQDGRGRGEQFF. For the CDR3, the DNA is TGTGCCAGCAGCCAAGATGGCAGGGGGCGAGGTGAGCAGTTCTTC.

In this sample, this clonotype turned up many times. The V call is TRBV10-2, the J call TRBJ1-4; unclear D gene. Trimming removed 0 bases at V and 4 bases at J, with 9 bases between. This CDR3 contains 15 residues. Germline V lookup: CDR1 WSHSY, CDR2 SAAADI. The CDR3 protein is CASSESSFYNEKLFF. CDR3 nucleotides: TGCGCCAGCAGTGAGTCGTCGTTTTATAATGAAAAACTGTTTTTT.

This clonotype came up once. The V gene is TRBV28, the J gene TRBJ2-7; D is possibly TRBD1 or TRBD2 (5 bases each). The CDR3 is 13 residues long. Per the germline V gene, CDR1 is MDHEN and CDR2 is SYDVKM. The V end lost 0 bases, the J end lost 7 bases, and 10 bases lay between the germline ends. CDR3 loop: CASSLWPWGEQYF. CDR3 sequence (DNA): TGTGCCAGCAGTTTATGGCCCTGGGGGGAGCAGTACTTC.

The chain is built from TRBV4-2 and TRBJ1-2; 7 bases fit TRBD1. The V and J ends lost 2 bases and 4 bases, in that order; junction bases with no gene match: 4. CDR1 is LGHNA and CDR2 is YNFKEQ in the germline V gene. The CDR3 runs 14 residues. The CDR3, as DNA: TGTGCCAGCAGCCAAACGGACAGGCTCTATGGCTACACCTTC. Translated: CASSQTDRLYGYTF.

The chain has TRBV10-3 and TRBJ1-1; tentatively, D is TRBD1 (6 bases). V lost 6 bases and J lost 4, with 21 bases in between. This CDR3 region has 16 residues. The germline V gene has CDR1 ENHRY and CDR2 SYGVKD. The CDR3 region is CAIRPGGGAGATEAFF. CDR3 sequence (DNA): TGTGCCATCAGACCCGGGGGGGGGGCAGGGGCCACTGAAGCTTTCTTT.

This clonotype was seen more than once but under ten times. J is TRBJ2-1 and V is TRBV6-1; D remains unclear. Germline assignment: CDR1 MNHNS and CDR2 SASEGT. The CDR3 runs 14 residues. V shed 8 bases and J shed 0 bases, with 11 bases lying between them. The CDR3, as DNA: TGTGCCAGCCGGGTCCAAAGCTCCTACAATGAGCAGTTCTTC. This encodes CASRVQSSYNEQFF.

This chain connects TRBV7-8 to TRBJ2-7, with TRBD2 as a possible D gene (5 bases). The germline V gene encodes CDR1 SGHVS and CDR2 FQNEAQ. Trimming took 1 base from V and 7 from J, leaving 14 bases between them. The CDR3 runs 14 residues. The CDR3 coding sequence is TGTGCCAGCAGCTTAGGGACTTACCTTAAGGAGCAGTACTTC. Protein product: CASSLGTYLKEQYF.

The chain combines TRBV5-1 with TRBJ1-1; TRBD1 aligns across 8 bases. The CDR3 is 15 residues long. Looked up from germline, CDR1 is SGHRS and CDR2 is YFSETQ. Trimming took 4 bases from V and 2 from J; bases not matched to a gene: 7. Written as DNA, the CDR3 is TGCGCCAGCAGCGGAGCCGGGACAGGTAACACTGAAGCTTTCTTT. Its protein is CASSGAGTGNTEAFF.

The chain combines TRBV24-1 with TRBJ2-5; D not resolved. Germline lookup yields CDR1 KGHDR and CDR2 SFDVKD. This CDR3 is 13 amino acids long. V lost 0 bases to trimming and J lost 3 bases, with 4 bases between them. Here the CDR3 DNA reads TGTGCCACCAGTGATTTGCTAGAAGAGACCCAGTACTTC. Amino acids: CATSDLLEETQYF.

This rearrangement joins TRBV27 to TRBJ1-6; D possibly corresponds to TRBD1 (6 bases). Trimming took off 6 bases at V and 1 base at J, with 16 bases between the two ends. CDR1 and CDR2 from the germline V gene are MNHEY and SMNVEV (reference sequence). The CDR3 covers 17 residues. DNA for the CDR3: TGTGCCAGCAGGGGAGACCAGGGGAGATCCTATAATTCACCCCTCCACTTT. Protein sequence: CASRGDQGRSYNSPLHF.

This clonotype was picked up a small number of times. The V call is TRBV2, the J call TRBJ2-7; tentatively, D is TRBD1 (6 bases). Trimming removed 7 bases from V and 2 bases from J, with 9 bases in between. Germline CDR1 SNHLY, CDR2 FYNNEI. The CDR3 sequence is 12 residues long. The CDR3 loop reads CASTQGPYEQYF. CDR3 nucleotides: TGTGCCAGCACACAGGGCCCCTACGAGCAGTACTTC. The full variable domain, its missing parts supplied by reference TRBV2 and TRBJ2-7, is EPEVTQTPSHQVTQMGQEVILRCVPISNHLYFYWYRQILGQKVEFLVSFYNNEISEKSEIFDDQFSVERPDGSNFTLKIRSTKLEDSAMYFCASTQGPYEQYFGPGTRLTVT.

The chain carries TRBV6-1 and TRBJ1-1; TRBD1 matches 7 bases. The CDR3 spans 16 residues. CDR1 and CDR2 from the germline V gene are MNHNS and SASEGT. The ends lost 6 bases at V and 6 bases at J; junction bases unmatched: 16. The CDR3 is CASSPRGTGEWAEAFF. The CDR3, as DNA: TGTGCCAGCAGCCCCCGAGGCACAGGGGAGTGGGCTGAAGCTTTCTTT.

This clonotype was counted between two and nine times. The chain joins TRBV18 to TRBJ2-3; TRBD2 matches at 7 bases. The CDR3 is 14 residues long. Germline V gene sequence: CDR1 KGHSH, CDR2 LQKENI. V dropped 3 bases and J dropped 14; count of bases not matched to a gene: 14. CDR3 amino acids: CASSPLPYGGRMYF. The DNA for the CDR3 is TGTGCCAGCTCACCGTTGCCGTATGGCGGGAGAATGTATTTT.

This clonotype has just a few counts. The chain carries TRBV12-3 or TRBV12-4 and TRBJ2-3, with 9 bases fitting TRBD1. V trimming: 6 bases; J trimming: 3 bases; junction bases outside the gene matches: 10. The CDR3 is 16 residues long. The CDR3 loop reads CASRELQGARTDTQYF. Here the CDR3 DNA reads TGTGCCAGCAGGGAATTACAGGGGGCAAGAACAGATACGCAGTATTTT.

The gene calls are TRBV6-5 and TRBJ2-7, with D perhaps matching TRBD2 (5 bases). This CDR3 contains 14 residues. Between the trimmed V and J ends, which lost 0 bases and 6 bases, there was a span of 12 bases. CDR1 MNHEY and CDR2 SVGAGI come from the germline V gene. The CDR3 is CASSYSGRTAEQYF. DNA of the CDR3: TGTGCCAGCAGTTACTCAGGACGGACTGCCGAGCAGTACTTC.

This clonotype came up a few times. V and J are TRBV6-2 or TRBV6-3 and TRBJ2-1; perhaps TRBD2 as D (5 bases). The CDR3 runs 12 residues. The ends were cut back, 6 bases at V and 10 bases at J, with 13 bases in the middle. Germline V CDR1 and CDR2: MNHEY, SVGEGT. CDR3 loop: CASSQLDVEQFF. CDR3 coding DNA: TGTGCCAGCAGCCAACTAGACGTAGAGCAGTTCTTC.

In its sample, this clonotype was seen a few times. The chain couples TRBV6-1 to TRBJ2-5; D call uncertain. V was cut by 7 bases and J by 3 bases, with 12 bases left in between. Germline V gene data show CDR1 as MNHNS and CDR2 as SASEGT. This CDR3 region has 13 residues. The CDR3 is CASNEGWKETQYF. As DNA, the CDR3 is TGTGCCAGCAACGAAGGGTGGAAAGAGACCCAGTACTTC.

The chain links TRBV3-1 to TRBJ1-1; TRBD1 agrees at 10 bases. The V and J ends lost 7 bases and 4 bases, in that order; junction bases with no gene match: 9. The CDR3 runs to 15 residues. Germline CDR1 is LGHDT and CDR2 is YNNKEL (reference sequence). The CDR3 DNA reads as TGTGCCAGCACCACGACAGGGGGCGGGCTCACTGAAGCTTTCTTT. Translated: CASTTTGGGLTEAFF.

This rearrangement joins TRBV7-2 to TRBJ1-5, with D tentatively TRBD1 (5 bases). Germline V gene lookup returns CDR1 SGHTA and CDR2 FQGNSA. The CDR3 is 15 amino acids. V shed 5 bases and J shed 0 bases, with 11 bases lying between them. CDR3 DNA: TGTGCCAGCAGCGTCCGGGACGGTAGCAATCAGCCCCAGCATTTT. It codes for CASSVRDGSNQPQHF.

This clonotype has more than one count but fewer than ten. The V and J genes are TRBV20-1 and TRBJ2-7; D unclear. CDR3 size: 10 residues. Trimming removed 1 base from V and 7 bases from J, with 5 bases in between. Germline values: CDR1 DFQATT, CDR2 SNEGSKA (reference sequence). Written as DNA, the CDR3 is TGCAGTGCTAGAGGCCAGGAGCAGTACTTC. This codes for CSARGQEQYF.